This TCR beta chain derives from a study of Ad26.COV2.S vaccination and SARS-CoV-2 variants. As to treatment: roughly 19 received Ad26.COV2.S at low or high dose, single or two shots; roughly five received placebo; per-sample allocation not given. Sampling took place 63 days after the first vaccine or placebo injection. Measured with immunoSEQ multiplex PCR; TCRdb has only the in-frame clones, and not every one. The sample holds 300,000 to 400,000 clones, 80% to 90% seen once. V dropped 5 bases and J dropped 6; count of bases not matched to a gene: 8. The length of the CDR3 is 13 residues. Per germline, CDR1 SGHNT and CDR2 YYREEE (reference sequence).

Sample: peripheral blood, taken in a trial of Ad26.COV2.S vaccine versus placebo. The chain employs TRBV5-4 and TRBJ2-7; 7 nucleotides match TRBD1. This receptor was obtained from a person between 18 and 60 years old who received the Ad26.COV2.S COVID-19 vaccine or a placebo. The chain's CDR3 is CASSSPDRREQYF. The CDR3 nucleotides are TGTGCCAGCAGTTCACCGGACAGGCGCGAGCAGTACTTC.